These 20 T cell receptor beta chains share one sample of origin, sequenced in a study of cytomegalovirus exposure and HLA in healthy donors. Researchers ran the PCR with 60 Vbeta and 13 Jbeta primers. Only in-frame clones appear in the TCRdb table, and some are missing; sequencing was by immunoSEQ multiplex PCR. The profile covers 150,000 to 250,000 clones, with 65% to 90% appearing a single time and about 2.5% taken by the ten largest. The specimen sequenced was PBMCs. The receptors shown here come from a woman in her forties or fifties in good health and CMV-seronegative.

The CDR3 reads CASSLGQLNTEAFF. In nucleotides, the CDR3 is TGTGCCAGCAGCTTAGGACAGTTGAACACTGAAGCTTTCTTT. V gene TRBV7-3 combines with J gene TRBJ1-1, with D perhaps TRBD1 (6 bases). Per the germline V gene, CDR1 is SGHTA and CDR2 is FQGTGA. V lost 2 bases and J 0 bases, leaving 7 bases between the germline ends. This CDR3 comprises 14 residues.

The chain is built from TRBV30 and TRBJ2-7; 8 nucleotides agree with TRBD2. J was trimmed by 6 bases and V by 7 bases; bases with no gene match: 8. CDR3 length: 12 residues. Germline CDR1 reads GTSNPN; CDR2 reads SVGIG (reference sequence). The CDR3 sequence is CAYSRTSLEQYF. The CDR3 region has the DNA TGTGCCTACTCTCGGACTAGCCTCGAGCAGTACTTC. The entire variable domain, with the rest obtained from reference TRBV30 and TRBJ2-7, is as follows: SQTIHQWPATLVQPVGSPLSLECTVEGTSNPNLYWYRQAAGRGLQLLFYSVGIGQISSEVPQNLSASRPQDRQFILSSKKLLLSDSGFYLCAYSRTSLEQYFGPGTRLTVT.

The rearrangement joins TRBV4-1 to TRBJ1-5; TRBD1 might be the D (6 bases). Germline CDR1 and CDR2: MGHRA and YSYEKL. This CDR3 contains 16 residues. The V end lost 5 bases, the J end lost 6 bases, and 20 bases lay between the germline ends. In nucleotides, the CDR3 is TGCGCCAGCAGCTTCCGGGACACCGGTTCTTCTCAGCCCCAGCATTTT. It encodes CASSFRDTGSSQPQHF.

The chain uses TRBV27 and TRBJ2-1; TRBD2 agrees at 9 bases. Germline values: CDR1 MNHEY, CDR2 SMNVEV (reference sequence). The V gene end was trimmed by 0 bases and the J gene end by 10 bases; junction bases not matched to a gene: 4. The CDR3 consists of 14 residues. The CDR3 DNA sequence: TGTGCCAGCAGTTTATCGGCCAGCGGGAGGGAGCAGTTCTTC. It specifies CASSLSASGREQFF.

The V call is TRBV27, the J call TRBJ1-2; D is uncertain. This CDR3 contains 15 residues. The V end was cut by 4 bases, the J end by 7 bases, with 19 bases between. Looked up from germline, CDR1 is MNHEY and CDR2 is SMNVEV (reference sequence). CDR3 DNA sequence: TGTGCCAGCAGTTACCTCTCCGGTAACGCCGCTGGCTACACCTTC. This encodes CASSYLSGNAAGYTF.

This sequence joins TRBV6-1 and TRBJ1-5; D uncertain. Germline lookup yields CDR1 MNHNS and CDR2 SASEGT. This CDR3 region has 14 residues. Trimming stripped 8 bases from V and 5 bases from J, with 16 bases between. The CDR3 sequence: CASSRGGFDQPQHF. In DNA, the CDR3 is TGTGCCAGCTCCCGGGGAGGCTTTGATCAGCCCCAGCATTTT.

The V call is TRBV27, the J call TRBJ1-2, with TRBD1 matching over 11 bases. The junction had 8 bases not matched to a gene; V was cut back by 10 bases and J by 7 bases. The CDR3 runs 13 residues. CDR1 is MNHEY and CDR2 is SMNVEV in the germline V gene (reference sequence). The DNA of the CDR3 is TGTGCCACCGCTGGACAGGGGGCGACTGGCTACACCTTC. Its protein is CATAGQGATGYTF.

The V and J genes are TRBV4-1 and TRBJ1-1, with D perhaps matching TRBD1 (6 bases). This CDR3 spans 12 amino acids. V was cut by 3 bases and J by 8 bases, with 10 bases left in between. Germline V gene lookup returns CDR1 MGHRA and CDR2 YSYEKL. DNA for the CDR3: TGCGCCAGCAGCCATCAGACAGGAGAAGCTTTCTTT. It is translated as CASSHQTGEAFF.

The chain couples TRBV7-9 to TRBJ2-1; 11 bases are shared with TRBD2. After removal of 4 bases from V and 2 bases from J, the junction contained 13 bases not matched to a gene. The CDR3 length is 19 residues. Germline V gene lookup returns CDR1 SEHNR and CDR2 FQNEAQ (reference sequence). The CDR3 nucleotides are TGTGCCAGCAGCTCTGGGACTAGCGGAGGAGGGAATCCCTACAATGAGCAGTTCTTC. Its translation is CASSSGTSGGGNPYNEQFF.

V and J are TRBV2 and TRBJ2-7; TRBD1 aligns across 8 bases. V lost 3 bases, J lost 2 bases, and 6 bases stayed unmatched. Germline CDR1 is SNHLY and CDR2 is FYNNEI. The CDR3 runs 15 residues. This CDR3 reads CASSDVQGATYEQYF. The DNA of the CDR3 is TGTGCCAGCAGTGACGTCCAGGGGGCAACCTACGAGCAGTACTTC.

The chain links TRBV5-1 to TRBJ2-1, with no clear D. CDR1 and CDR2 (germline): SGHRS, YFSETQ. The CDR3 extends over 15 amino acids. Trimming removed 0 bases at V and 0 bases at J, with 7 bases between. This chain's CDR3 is CASSLGATSYNEQFF. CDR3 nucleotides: TGCGCCAGCAGCTTGGGAGCTACCTCCTACAATGAGCAGTTCTTC.

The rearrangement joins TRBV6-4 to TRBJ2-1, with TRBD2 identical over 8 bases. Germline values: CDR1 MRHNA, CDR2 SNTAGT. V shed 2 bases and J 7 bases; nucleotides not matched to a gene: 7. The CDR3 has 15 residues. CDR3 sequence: CASSDPGRATNEQFF. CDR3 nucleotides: TGTGCCAGCAGTGACCCCGGGAGGGCAACGAATGAGCAGTTCTTC.

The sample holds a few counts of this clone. CDR3 sequence reads: CASSLGRNTGELFF. CDR3 sequence (DNA): TGTGCCAGCAGTTTAGGCAGGAACACCGGGGAGCTGTTTTTT. The rearrangement links TRBV28 to TRBJ2-2; D remains ambiguous. Germline V gene lookup returns CDR1 MDHEN and CDR2 SYDVKM. The CDR3 length is 14 residues. The V end was cut by 2 bases, the J end by 1 base, with 5 bases between.

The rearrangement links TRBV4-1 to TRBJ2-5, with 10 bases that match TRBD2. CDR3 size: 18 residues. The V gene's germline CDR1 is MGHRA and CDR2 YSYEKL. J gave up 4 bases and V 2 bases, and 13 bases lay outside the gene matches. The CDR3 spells CASSQFLAGDGGPETQYF. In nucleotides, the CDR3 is TGCGCCAGCAGCCAATTCCTAGCGGGAGATGGAGGGCCAGAGACCCAGTACTTC.

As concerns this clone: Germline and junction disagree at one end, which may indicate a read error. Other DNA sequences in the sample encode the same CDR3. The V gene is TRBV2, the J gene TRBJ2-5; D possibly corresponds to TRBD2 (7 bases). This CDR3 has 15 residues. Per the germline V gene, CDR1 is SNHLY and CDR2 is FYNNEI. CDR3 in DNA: TGTGCCAGCAGTGAAAGGGGGGGGTATTCAGAGACTCAGTACTTC. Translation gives CASSERGGYSETQYF.

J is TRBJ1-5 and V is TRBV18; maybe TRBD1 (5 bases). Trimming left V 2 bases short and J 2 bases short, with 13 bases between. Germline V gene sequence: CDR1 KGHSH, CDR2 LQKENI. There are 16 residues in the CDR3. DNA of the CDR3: TGTGCCAGCTCACCAATCGCGACAGTTGGCAATCAGCCCCAGCATTTT. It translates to CASSPIATVGNQPQHF.

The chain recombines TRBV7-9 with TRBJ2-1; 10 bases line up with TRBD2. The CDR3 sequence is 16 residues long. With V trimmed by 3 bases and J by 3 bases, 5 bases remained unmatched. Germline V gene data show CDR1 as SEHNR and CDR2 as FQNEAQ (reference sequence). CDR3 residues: CASSLNLAGVYNEQFF. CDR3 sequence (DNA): TGTGCCAGCAGCTTGAACCTAGCGGGGGTCTACAATGAGCAGTTCTTC.

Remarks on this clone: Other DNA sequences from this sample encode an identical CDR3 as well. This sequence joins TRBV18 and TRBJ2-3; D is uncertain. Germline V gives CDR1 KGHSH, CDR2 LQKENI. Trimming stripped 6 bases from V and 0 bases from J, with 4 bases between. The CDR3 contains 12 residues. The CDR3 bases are TGTGCCAGCTCCCCGAGCACAGATACGCAGTATTTT. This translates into CASSPSTDTQYF.

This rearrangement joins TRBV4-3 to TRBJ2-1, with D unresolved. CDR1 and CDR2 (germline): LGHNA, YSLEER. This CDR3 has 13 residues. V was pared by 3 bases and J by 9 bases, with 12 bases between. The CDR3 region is CASSQAQRTEQFF. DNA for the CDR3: TGCGCCAGCAGCCAGGCCCAGCGCACTGAGCAGTTCTTC.

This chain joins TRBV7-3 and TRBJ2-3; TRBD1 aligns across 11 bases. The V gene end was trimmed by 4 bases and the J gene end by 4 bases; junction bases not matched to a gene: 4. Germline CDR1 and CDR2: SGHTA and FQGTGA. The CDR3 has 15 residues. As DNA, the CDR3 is TGTGCCAGCAGCTCGGGACAGGGGGACGCAGATACGCAGTATTTT. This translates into CASSSGQGDADTQYF.